This T cell receptor (beta chain) stems from a study of blood T cell repertoires in COVID-19. About the study: Sample material is recorded as cDNA or gDNA derived from T cells, B-cell-depleted T cells, or PBMCs.

V lost 1 base to trimming and J lost 3 bases; unmatched junction nucleotides: 4. The CDR3 spans 17 residues. CDR1 SGHNT and CDR2 YENEEA come from the germline V gene. Assay: immunoSEQ multiplex PCR; the TCRdb copy retains only in-frame clones and omits some. The table records some 200,000 clones, around four fifths of them present only once. The specimen was peripheral blood. The chain carries TRBV11-3 and TRBJ2-7; 15 bases fit TRBD2. This sequence originates from a man aged 30-40 years with active or convalescent COVID-19. The CDR3 coding sequence is TGTGCCAGCAGCTTAGGGACTAGCGGGAGGGCCTTCTACGAGCAGTACTTC. It encodes CASSLGTSGRAFYEQYF. Supplemented by reference TRBV11-3 and TRBJ2-7, the full variable domain reads EAGVVQSPRYKIIEKKQPVAFWCNPISGHNTLYWYLQNLGQGPELLIRYENEEAVDDSQLPKDRFSAERLKGVDSTLKIQPAELGDSAVYLCASSLGTSGRAFYEQYFGPGTRLTVT.